This TCR beta chain was captured by sequencing in a study of HIV-infected children after antiretroviral therapy interruption. Treatment denoted: PENTA 11 planned treatment interruption arm or continuous ART arm. Deletions cut 2 bases from V and 11 bases from J, with 12 bases between. Germline CDR1 is SGHTA and CDR2 is FQGTGA. The CDR3 is 12 residues long. Unique molecular identifiers were included in an RNA-based 3' RACE TCR library. MiXCR, run by TCRdb on the 3' RACE reads, gives a single entry per CDR3 protein. The profile shows about 7,500 distinct CDR3 sequences, approximately 16% of them singletons. This clonotype is classed as medium-sized.

Sequences were derived from CD45RO+ CD8+ T cells from PBMCs, pooled from several time points, sampled from a donor given antiretroviral therapy, either interrupted or continuous. The subset is: memory CD8+ CD45RO+ CD45RA- T cells. The rearrangement links TRBV7-3 to TRBJ1-1; D is undetermined. This receptor was obtained from a pool of human donors with HIV. The CDR3 nucleotides read TGTGCCAGCAGCTTAGATGGCCGGCGGGCTTTCTTT. Its protein product is CASSLDGRRAFF.